These T cell receptor beta chains were read from a single sample in a study of T cell repertoires in cytomegalovirus infection. From the reads, TCRdb called clonotypes with MiXCR, one entry per CDR3 protein. The sample has about 400,000 distinct CDR3 sequences, approximately 30% seen once. The antigens for these receptors are not known. The source was cultured PBMCs, collected from culture after CMV antigen stimulation. The source is a human donor in good health (CMV status not recorded). Some clones in this sample may be carry-over from other donors' samples. Each CDR3 is given with its conserved first and last residue. D genes are given only for firm matches.

TRBV7-6,.,CASKLNEKLFF
TRBV28,TRBD2,CASSRDGTSGTTDTQYF
TRBV28,.,CASSGEGTRALLDNEQFF
TRBV28,.,CASSLRGHETQYF
TRBV12-5,.,CASGSITDTQYF
TRBV29-1,.,CSVEDHGTGYGYTF
TRBV6-1,.,CASSEAAGHQPQHF
TRBV6-2/TRBV6-3,.,CATQDSNYGYTF
TRBV20-1,.,CSATGDSNQPQHF
TRBV27,.,CASSLRSVAYNEQFF
TRBV7-3,.,CASSLFESGANVLTF
TRBV6-2/TRBV6-3,.,CASRPGWLGTRDEQFF
TRBV28,.,CASRPIPSSGYTF
TRBV28,.,CASSFYSGTDTQYF
TRBV19,TRBD2,CASSITSGRADTQYF
TRBV7-6,.,CASSLSPWVEAGRNEQFF
TRBV18,.,CASSPGREGGYTF
TRBV11-2,.,CASSFESFGETQYF
TRBV4-3,.,CASSHQPDEQFF
TRBV7-2,.,CASSLERLEQYF
TRBV5-4,TRBD2,CASSVAGGRTGELFF
TRBV12-3/TRBV12-4,.,CASRPGNTGELFF
TRBV6-5,.,CASSNPTGDYGYTF
TRBV4-2,TRBD1,CASSQVGQGDTEAFF
TRBV7-9,.,CASSLDNRETSGNTIYF
TRBV4-3,.,CASRDSRTDTQYF
TRBV29-1,.,CSVEDGSRSWNTEAFF
TRBV7-4,.,CASSLEFEPRYEQYF
TRBV7-8,.,CASSLARGASEVNIQYF
TRBV7-3,.,CASSFGAKETQYF
TRBV11-2,TRBD2,CASTTFLGLAGGETQYF
TRBV5-1,.,CASSSSTVGADGELFF
TRBV10-3,TRBD2,CAIRQLAGGTEQYF
TRBV11-2,.,CASSFTGGRLAGRQSQYNEQFF
TRBV7-2,TRBD2,CASSSAGREVDTQYF
TRBV19,TRBD2,CATSSGSARDEQFF
TRBV4-1,.,CARTEGGGGIYGYTF
TRBV6-5,.,CASSYYLAGSPNYGYTF
TRBV7-2,TRBD2,CASSLYQREYTDTQYF
TRBV20-1,.,CSAPGSEAYNSPLHF